The clone carrying this TCR beta chain was seen many times. Looked up from germline, CDR1 is SGHTA and CDR2 is FQGNSA. With 3 bases clipped from V and 6 bases from J, the junction kept 8 bases outside the gene matches. CDR3 length equals 15 residues. TCRdb re-analysed the 5' RACE reads in MiXCR, keeping a single row per CDR3 protein. The table includes around 62,000 distinct CDR3 sequences, more than 3.5% detected once. These data originate in a study of neurological immune-mediated disorders. Specimen: PBMCs. The source is a man aged 50 to 59 with multiple sclerosis. The chain couples TRBV7-2 to TRBJ1-2, with 9 positions matching TRBD1. CDR3 DNA sequence: TGTGCCAGCAGCTTCACCGGGACAGGGAGCAATGGCTACACCTTC. Translating gives CASSFTGTGSNGYTF.